This is a list of T cell receptor beta chains from one sample in a study of blood T cell repertoires in COVID-19. Clones were read by immunoSEQ multiplex PCR, and TCRdb kept only the in-frame ones, dropping some. This repertoire shows more than 85,000 clones, over 70% found once; its top ten account for less than 8%. The sample comprised peripheral blood. The receptors were gathered from a woman aged 45-65 years with acute or convalescent COVID-19. CDR3s include the opening cysteine and the closing phenylalanine or tryptophan. A D gene is named only where the DNA matches it firmly. Size is omitted from some rows. Given values are once, few, many or a class for expanded clones.

CDR3 length,J gene,D gene,clone size,V gene,CDR3 protein,CDR3 DNA
12,TRBJ2-3,-,-,TRBV12-3/TRBV12-4,CASSFFADTQYF,TGTGCCAGCAGTTTTTTTGCGGATACGCAGTATTTT
14,TRBJ2-7,-,once,TRBV5-1,CASRTSLGGYEQYF,TGCGCCAGCAGGACGTCCCTAGGAGGCTACGAGCAGTACTTC
14,TRBJ1-2,-,-,TRBV30,CAWSVGSGKNGYTF,TGTGCCTGGAGCGTTGGGTCAGGGAAAAATGGCTACACCTTC
16,TRBJ1-1,-,-,TRBV24-1,CATNPETFGMNTEAFF,TGTGCCACCAACCCCGAGACATTCGGCATGAACACTGAAGCTTTCTTT
16,TRBJ1-2,TRBD1,-,TRBV7-9,CASSWDQGAPSRGYTF,TGTGCCAGCAGCTGGGACCAGGGGGCGCCTTCTAGGGGCTACACCTTC
16,TRBJ2-3,-,-,TRBV3-1/TRBV3-2,CASSQVGGVYSDTQYF,TGTGCCAGCAGCCAAGTCGGCGGGGTCTATTCAGATACGCAGTATTTT
14,TRBJ2-5,TRBD1,-,TRBV12-5,CASGVGQGGETQYF,TGTGCTAGTGGAGTGGGACAGGGCGGGGAGACCCAGTACTTC
15,TRBJ1-1,-,once,TRBV5-1,CASSLVGEGNTEAFF,TGCGCCAGCAGCTTGGTGGGAGAAGGGAACACTGAAGCTTTCTTT
15,TRBJ1-1,TRBD1,-,TRBV7-3,CASSPETGRNTEAFF,TGTGCCAGCAGCCCAGAGACAGGGCGGAACACTGAAGCTTTCTTT
14,TRBJ1-1,TRBD1,-,TRBV19,CASSLFRGDAEAFF,TGTGCCAGTAGTTTGTTCAGGGGGGACGCTGAAGCTTTCTTT
14,TRBJ2-7,-,few,TRBV27,CASSRTASNYEQYF,TGTGCCAGCAGCCGGACAGCCTCTAACTACGAGCAGTACTTC
15,TRBJ2-7,TRBD2,-,TRBV5-1,CASSNSGGLSYEQYF,TGCGCCAGCAGCAACAGCGGGGGCCTCTCCTACGAGCAGTACTTC
14,TRBJ2-3,TRBD1,-,TRBV2,CASIGQGAKDTQYF,TGTGCCAGCATCGGACAGGGGGCTAAAGATACGCAGTATTTT
16,TRBJ2-2,TRBD2,-,TRBV19,CASSISASGGTGELFF,TGTGCCAGTAGTATATCGGCTAGCGGTGGTACCGGGGAGCTGTTTTTT
16,TRBJ2-5,-,once,TRBV21-1,CASSIQDRPKVETQYF,TGTGCCAGCAGCATCCAGGACAGGCCCAAGGTGGAGACCCAGTACTTC
13,TRBJ2-7,-,-,TRBV4-1,CASSHITRGEQYF,TGCGCCAGCAGCCACATCACAAGAGGGGAGCAGTACTTC
16,TRBJ1-2,TRBD1,once,TRBV5-1,CASSLAADRASGGYTF,TGCGCCAGCAGCTTGGCTGCGGACAGGGCCTCGGGTGGCTACACCTTC
16,TRBJ2-1,-,-,TRBV5-4,CASSLAGGPSYNEQFF,TGTGCCAGCAGCTTGGCAGGGGGGCCTTCCTACAATGAGCAGTTCTTC
12,TRBJ1-2,-,-,TRBV7-2,CASSLGEDGYTF,TGTGCCAGCAGCTTAGGAGAGGATGGCTACACCTTC
14,TRBJ1-3,-,-,TRBV5-1,CASSQDSSGNTIYF,TGCGCCAGCAGCCAAGACAGCTCTGGAAACACCATATATTTT
14,TRBJ1-2,TRBD1,-,TRBV28,CASSFRQGGGGYTF,TGTGCCAGCAGTTTTCGACAGGGCGGTGGAGGCTACACCTTC
15,TRBJ1-5,-,-,TRBV19,CASSIIRGGGQPQHF,TGTGCCAGTAGTATTATTAGGGGCGGGGGTCAGCCCCAGCATTTT
17,TRBJ1-2,TRBD1,few,TRBV20-1,CSASFPGGRQGAKGYTF,TGCAGTGCTAGTTTCCCTGGCGGTAGACAGGGGGCTAAGGGCTACACCTTC
15,TRBJ2-3,TRBD1,-,TRBV19,CASSINRGMTDTQYF,TGTGCCAGTAGTATTAACAGGGGGATGACAGATACGCAGTATTTT
14,TRBJ2-3,-,-,TRBV28,CASSPPGGRDTQYF,TGTGCCAGCAGTCCCCCGGGGGGCAGGGATACGCAGTATTTT
12,TRBJ1-1,-,-,TRBV5-1,CASSPGYTEAFF,TGCGCCAGCAGCCCGGGGTACACTGAAGCTTTCTTT
12,TRBJ2-7,-,-,TRBV7-2,CASSTRGYEQYF,TGTGCCAGCAGCACCCGGGGGTACGAGCAGTACTTC